The clone carrying this TCR beta chain was observed once. This CDR3 is built from 12 residues. In germline, CDR1 is SGDLS, CDR2 YYNGEE. The ends were cut back, 8 bases at V and 8 bases at J, with 15 bases in the middle. Original analysis: How many nucleated cells were present was estimated from reference gene primer amplification. The repertoire was sequenced with immunoSEQ multiplex PCR; TCRdb's copy has only in-frame clones and lacks some. The DNA was the basis for D and trimming; V, J and clone size are from that table. Seen here are some 120,000 clones, around 82% observed once, and the top ten hold roughly an eighth. These data come from a study of blood T cell repertoires in COVID-19. Study-level background: Samples representing acute and convalescent COVID-19 were sourced from the United States, Italy and Spain. T cells, B-cell-depleted T cells, or PBMCs supplied cDNA or gDNA.

The receptor's source is a woman younger than 45 who had recovered from COVID-19. The sample was peripheral blood. The J gene is TRBJ2-3, the V gene TRBV9; maybe TRBD2 (5 bases). This CDR3 is CASSPGLGTQYF. The CDR3 DNA sequence: TGTGCCAGTTCCCCCGGACTCGGTACGCAGTATTTT.